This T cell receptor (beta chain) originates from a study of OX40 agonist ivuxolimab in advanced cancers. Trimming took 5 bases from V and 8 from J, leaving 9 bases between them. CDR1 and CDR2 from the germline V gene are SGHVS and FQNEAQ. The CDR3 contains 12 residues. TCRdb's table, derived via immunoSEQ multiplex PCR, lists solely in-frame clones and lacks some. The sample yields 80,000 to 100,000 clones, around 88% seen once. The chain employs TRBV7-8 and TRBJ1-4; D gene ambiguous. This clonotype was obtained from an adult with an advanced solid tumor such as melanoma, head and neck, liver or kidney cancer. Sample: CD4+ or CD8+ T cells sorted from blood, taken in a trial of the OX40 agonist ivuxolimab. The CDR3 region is CASSLSGEKLFF. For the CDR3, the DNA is TGTGCCAGCAGCCTCTCCGGGGAAAAACTGTTTTTT.